This T cell receptor beta chain was sequenced in a study of molecular identifiers for immune sequencing clone quantification. Sorting selected naive CD8 T cells with a CD8+CD4-CCR7+CD45RA+ phenotype. Germline assignment: CDR1 MNHEY and CDR2 SMNVEV (reference sequence). The CDR3 length is 14 residues. V shed 4 bases and J shed 3 bases, with 13 bases lying between them. Listed TCR primers and previously described methods were used for bulk TCR libraries. TCRdb reprocessed the PCR reads via MiXCR and lists one record per CDR3 protein. This sample has approximately 97,000 distinct CDR3 sequences, with 20% to 25% found just once.

The material sequenced was naive CD8+ T cells from blood, with Jurkat cell RNA spiked in. Subset indicated: FACS-sorted CD8+CD4-CCR7+CD45RA+ naive T cells. The chain recombines TRBV27 with TRBJ2-7; TRBD2 might be the D (6 bases). The sequence derives from a human donor in good health. Some libraries in this study had Jurkat cell RNA spiked in. The CDR3 coding sequence is TGTGCCAGCAGTTCGCTAGCGTTGCTCTACGAGCAGTACTTC. Residues: CASSSLALLYEQYF.